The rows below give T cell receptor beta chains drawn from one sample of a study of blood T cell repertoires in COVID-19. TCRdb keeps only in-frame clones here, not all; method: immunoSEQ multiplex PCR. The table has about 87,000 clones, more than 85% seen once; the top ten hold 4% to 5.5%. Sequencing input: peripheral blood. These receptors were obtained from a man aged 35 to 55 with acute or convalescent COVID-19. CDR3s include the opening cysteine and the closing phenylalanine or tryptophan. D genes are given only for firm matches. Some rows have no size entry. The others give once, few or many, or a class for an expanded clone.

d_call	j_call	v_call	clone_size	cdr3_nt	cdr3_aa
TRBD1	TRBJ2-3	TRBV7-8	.	TGTGCCAGCAGCCGGACAGGACCCCTAGGCACAGATACGCAGTATTTT	CASSRTGPLGTDTQYF
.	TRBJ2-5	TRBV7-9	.	TGTGCCAGCAGCCCCACCCAGGTTACCCAGTACTTC	CASSPTQVTQYF
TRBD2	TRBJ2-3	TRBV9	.	TGTGCCAGCAGCACGGGACTAGCGGGATCGGTAGATACGCAGTATTTT	CASSTGLAGSVDTQYF
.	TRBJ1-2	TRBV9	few	TGTGCCAGCAGCGTAGTCTCGTCCGGTTCTAACTATGGCTACACCTTC	CASSVVSSGSNYGYTF
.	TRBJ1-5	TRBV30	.	TGTGCCTGGAGTCGAAGTATAACTGATCAGCCCCAGCATTTT	CAWSRSITDQPQHF
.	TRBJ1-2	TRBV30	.	TGTGCCTGGGGGAGGGCAGCTGGTGGCTACACCTTC	CAWGRAAGGYTF
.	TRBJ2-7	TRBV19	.	TGTGCCAGTAGTCCCGGGGGAGCGGGTTTCTACGAGCAGTACTTC	CASSPGGAGFYEQYF
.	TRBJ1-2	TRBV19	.	TGTGCCAGTAGTTCGACAGTCTATGGCTACACCTTC	CASSSTVYGYTF
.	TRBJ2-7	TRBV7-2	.	TGTGCCAGCAGCTTAGCTAGCGGAGAGAACGAGCAGTACTTC	CASSLASGENEQYF
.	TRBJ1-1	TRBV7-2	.	TGTGCCAGCAGCTTACCAGCGACAGGAAAAGCTTTCTTT	CASSLPATGKAFF
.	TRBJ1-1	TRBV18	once	TGTGCCAGCTCAATAGAACAGAGTTTTATGAACACTGAAGCTTTCTTT	CASSIEQSFMNTEAFF
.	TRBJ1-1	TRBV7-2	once	TGTGCCAGCAACCCGGGGGGTTTCGCTGAAGCTTTCTTT	CASNPGGFAEAFF
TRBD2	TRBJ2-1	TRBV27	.	TGTGCCAGCAGTTTAGTGTCTAGCGGGAGGGCGGTCAATGAGCAGTTCTTC	CASSLVSSGRAVNEQFF
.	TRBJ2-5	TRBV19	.	TGTGCCAGTAGTATGGGGCCCCAAGAGACCCAGTACTTC	CASSMGPQETQYF
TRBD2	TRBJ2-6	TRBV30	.	TGTGCCTGGAGTAAAAACGCGGGGGGTTTCTCTGGGGCCAACGTCCTGACTTTC	CAWSKNAGGFSGANVLTF
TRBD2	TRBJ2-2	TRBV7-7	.	TGTGCCAGCAGCTTACAAGCGGGAGTAGTAGGGGAGCTGTTTTTT	CASSLQAGVVGELFF
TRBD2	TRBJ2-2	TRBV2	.	TGTGCCAGCAGCACCGGACTAGCGGGCGACACCGGGGAGCTGTTTTTT	CASSTGLAGDTGELFF
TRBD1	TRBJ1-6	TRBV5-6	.	TGTGCCAGCAGCCTCAGGGGGCGCGGGTCACCCCTCCACTTT	CASSLRGRGSPLHF
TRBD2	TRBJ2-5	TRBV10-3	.	TGTGCCATCAGTGAGTCCGGTAGCGGGGGGCCGGAGACCCAGTACTTC	CAISESGSGGPETQYF
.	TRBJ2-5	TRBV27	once	TGTGCCAGCAGTCTGACAAACCAAGAGACCCAGTACTTC	CASSLTNQETQYF
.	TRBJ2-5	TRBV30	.	TGTGCCTGGGCGCAGGGGCAAGAGACCCAGTACTTC	CAWAQGQETQYF
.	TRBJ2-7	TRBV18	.	TGTGCCAGCTCACCTGGGGAGAGTCGTGCCTACGAGCAGTACTTC	CASSPGESRAYEQYF
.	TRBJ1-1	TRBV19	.	TGTGCCAGTAGTAACCAGTGGAACACTGAAGCTTTCTTT	CASSNQWNTEAFF
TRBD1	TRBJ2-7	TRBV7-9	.	TGTGCCAGCAGCTTAGCCTGGGACAGCTCCTACGAGCAGTACTTC	CASSLAWDSSYEQYF
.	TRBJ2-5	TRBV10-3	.	TGTGCCATCAGGGGTGAGGGCCAAGAGACCCAGTACTTC	CAIRGEGQETQYF
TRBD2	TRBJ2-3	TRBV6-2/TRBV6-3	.	TGTGCCAGCAGTACGACTAGCCCAGATACGCAGTATTTT	CASSTTSPDTQYF
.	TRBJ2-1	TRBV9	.	TGTGCCAGCAGCGCACAGGGTTCCCACAATGAGCAGTTCTTC	CASSAQGSHNEQFF
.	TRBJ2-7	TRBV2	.	TGTGCCACCCGGCAGGGGACATCATCCTACGAGCAGTACTTC	CATRQGTSSYEQYF